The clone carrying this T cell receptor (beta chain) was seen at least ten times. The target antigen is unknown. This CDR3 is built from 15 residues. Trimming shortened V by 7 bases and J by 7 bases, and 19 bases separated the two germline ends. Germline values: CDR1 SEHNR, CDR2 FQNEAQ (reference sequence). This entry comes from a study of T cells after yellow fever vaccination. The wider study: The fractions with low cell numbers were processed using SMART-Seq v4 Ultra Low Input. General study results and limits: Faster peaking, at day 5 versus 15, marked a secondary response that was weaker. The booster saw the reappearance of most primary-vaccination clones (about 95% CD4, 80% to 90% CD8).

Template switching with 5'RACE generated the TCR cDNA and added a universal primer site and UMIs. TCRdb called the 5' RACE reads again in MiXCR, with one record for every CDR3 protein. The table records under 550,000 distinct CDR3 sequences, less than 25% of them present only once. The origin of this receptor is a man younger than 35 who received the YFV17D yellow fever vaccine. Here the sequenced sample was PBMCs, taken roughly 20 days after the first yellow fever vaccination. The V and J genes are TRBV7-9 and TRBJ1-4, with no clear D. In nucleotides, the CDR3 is TGTGCCAGCACCCAACTTTCCAGTGTTTCTGAAAAACTGTTTTTT. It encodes CASTQLSSVSEKLFF.